The 29 T cell receptor beta chains presented below share a single source sample, sequenced in a study of shared clonotypes between healthy human individuals. Assay used: immunoSEQ multiplex PCR; TCRdb lists only in-frame clones, some missing. The sample records 470,000 or so clones, about 84% being singletons. Sequencing was performed on PBMCs. These receptors were obtained from a woman aged 40-49 years in good health. Some clones in this sample may be carry-over from other donors' samples.

This sequence joins TRBV11-2 and TRBJ2-7, with D possibly TRBD1 on 5 matching bases. The V and J ends lost 4 bases and 2 bases respectively, with 24 bases between them. Germline CDR1 is SGHAT and CDR2 is FQNNGV. The CDR3 totals 18 residues. The CDR3 DNA is TGTGCCAGCAGCTCTTTGGACAACTCGCATTACAACCCCTACGAGCAGTACTTC. Its translation is CASSSLDNSHYNPYEQYF.

Comments on this clone: A read error may explain this, as a much larger clone is one base away. The CDR3 bases are TGTGCCAGCAGTTCAGTGCCAGGGTCGTTAGGACTAGCGGGAGGCTACGAGCAGTACTTC. It encodes CASSSVPGSLGLAGGYEQYF. V usage is TRBV2 and J usage is TRBJ2-7; 14 bases map to TRBD2. Germline values: CDR1 SNHLY, CDR2 FYNNEI. Losses at the gene ends were 5 bases for V and 3 bases for J; bases not matched to a gene: 18. The CDR3 is 20 residues long.

The chain joins TRBV5-1 to TRBJ2-1; TRBD2 agrees at 8 bases. Per the germline V gene, CDR1 is SGHRS and CDR2 is YFSETQ. Losses at the gene ends were 0 bases for V and 5 bases for J; bases not matched to a gene: 16. The CDR3 contains 19 residues. CDR3 sequence reads: CASSLDPREGTSGNNEQFF. In DNA form, the CDR3 reads TGCGCCAGCAGCTTGGATCCGAGGGAAGGAACTAGCGGAAACAATGAGCAGTTCTTC.

Regarding this clone: A read error likely explains this, since a far larger clone differs by one base. This sample includes further DNA sequences coding for the same CDR3. The chain combines TRBV4-2 with TRBJ2-2, with 8 nucleotides matching TRBD2. The length of the CDR3 is 18 residues. CDR1 and CDR2 (germline): LGHNA, YNFKEQ. CDR3 nucleotides: TGTGCCAGCAGCCAATTCCTCTCAGCGGGAGCCTCTACCGGGGAGCTGTTTTTC. Amino acids: CASSQFLSAGASTGELFF.

This chain joins TRBV28 and TRBJ2-1; TRBD2 matches at 13 bases. The CDR3 runs 16 residues. Germline CDR1 reads MDHEN; CDR2 reads SYDVKM. Losses at the gene ends were 7 bases for V and 3 bases for J; bases not matched to a gene: 6. The CDR3 DNA follows: TGTGCCAGCACGGGACTAGCGGGAAGACTCTACAATGAGCAGTTCTTC. The encoded protein is CASTGLAGRLYNEQFF.

The chain is built from TRBV6-6 and TRBJ1-1, with no clear D. With 6 bases removed from V and 5 bases from J, the gap between germline ends came to 7 bases. Germline CDR1 and CDR2: MNHNY and SVGAGI (reference sequence). The CDR3 length is 11 residues. CDR3 nucleotide sequence: TGTGCCAGCAGCCTGGGGACTGAAGCTTTCTTT. Translation: CASSLGTEAFF.

V and J are TRBV9 and TRBJ2-3, with 7 bases aligning to TRBD2. CDR1 SGDLS and CDR2 YYNGEE come from the germline V gene. The CDR3 is 15 amino acids. V lost 1 base and J lost 1; bases outside the gene matches: 3. Here the CDR3 reads CASSVRGRGTDTQYF. In DNA, the CDR3 is TGTGCCAGCAGCGTACGTGGGAGGGGCACAGATACGCAGTATTTT.

This chain links TRBV15 with TRBJ1-5; no firm D call. This CDR3 contains 14 residues. V was trimmed by 6 bases and J by 0 bases, leaving 9 bases between them. CDR1 is LNHNV and CDR2 is YYDKDF in the germline V gene (reference sequence). This CDR3 reads CATSARGSNQPQHF. CDR3 bases: TGTGCCACCAGTGCGCGAGGTAGCAATCAGCCCCAGCATTTT.

This rearrangement joins TRBV19 to TRBJ1-3; unclear D gene. V was cut by 2 bases and J by 7 bases, with 15 bases left in between. The length of the CDR3 is 15 residues. The V gene's germline CDR1 is LNHDA and CDR2 SQIVND (reference sequence). Here the CDR3 reads CASSILPVWENTIYF. The CDR3, as DNA: TGTGCCAGTAGTATATTGCCTGTTTGGGAGAACACCATATATTTT. Full variable domain (outside the CDR3, taken from reference TRBV19 and TRBJ1-3): DGGITQSPKYLFRKEGQNVTLSCEQNLNHDAMYWYRQDPGQGLRLIYYSQIVNDFQKGDIAEGYSVSREKKESFPLTVTSAQKNPTAFYLCASSILPVWENTIYFGEGSWLTVV.

The J gene is TRBJ2-3, the V gene TRBV14; D uncertain. The CDR3 extends over 14 amino acids. Germline V lookup: CDR1 SGHDN, CDR2 FVKESK. V was clipped by 0 bases and J by 0 bases, with 4 bases between them. Here the CDR3 DNA reads TGTGCCAGCAGCCAAGATGCGAGCACAGATACGCAGTATTTT. It encodes CASSQDASTDTQYF.

With respect to this clone: Different DNA sequences within this sample yield the same CDR3. This sequence joins TRBV5-1 and TRBJ2-7; a weak D match, TRBD1 (6 bases). This CDR3 region has 13 residues. Trimming cost V 2 bases and J 4 bases, with 10 bases left between them. Germline CDR1 SGHRS, CDR2 YFSETQ. The CDR3 coding sequence is TGCGCCAGCAGCTTACAGGGTAGTTACGAGCAGTACTTC. This translates into CASSLQGSYEQYF.

This chain links TRBV5-1 with TRBJ2-5; D ambiguous. This CDR3 contains 15 residues. Germline V gene lookup returns CDR1 SGHRS and CDR2 YFSETQ. V was cut by 2 bases and J by 1 base, with 12 bases left in between. The CDR3 loop reads CASSLGTVRQETQYF. The DNA for the CDR3 is TGCGCCAGCAGCTTAGGTACAGTCCGCCAAGAGACCCAGTACTTC.

This clone was recorded a few times. The chain has TRBV18 and TRBJ1-3; perhaps TRBD1 as D (6 bases). In germline, CDR1 is KGHSH, CDR2 LQKENI. The CDR3 has 15 amino acids. V was pared by 5 bases and J by 2 bases, with 13 bases between. In DNA form, the CDR3 reads TGTGCCAGCTCAGGATACAGGGATCCTGGAAACACCATATATTTT. Translated, it gives CASSGYRDPGNTIYF.

This clone was observed once. The V call is TRBV2, the J call TRBJ2-5; possible D gene TRBD2, 5 bases. V lost 4 bases to trimming and J lost 2 bases, with 8 bases between them. The CDR3 is 13 residues long. Germline assignment: CDR1 SNHLY and CDR2 FYNNEI. CDR3 nucleotides: TGTGCCAGCAGTGCTAGCAGACAAGAGACCCAGTACTTC. This sequence encodes CASSASRQETQYF.

The chain carries TRBV11-2 and TRBJ2-2; 8 positions agree with TRBD1. This CDR3 spans 16 amino acids. V dropped 5 bases and J dropped 3; count of bases not matched to a gene: 8. The germline CDR1 and CDR2 sequences are SGHAT and FQNNGV. The CDR3 protein is CASSAPGQVYTGELFF. The CDR3, as DNA: TGTGCCAGCAGCGCACCGGGACAGGTCTACACCGGGGAGCTGTTTTTT.

This chain joins TRBV28 and TRBJ1-5; D not resolved. Deletions cut 8 bases from V and 3 bases from J, with 14 bases between. In germline, CDR1 is MDHEN, CDR2 SYDVKM. The CDR3 has 14 amino acids. The CDR3 DNA reads as TGTGCCAGCCGTACCGGGAGTCTCAATCAGCCCCAGCATTTT. Its translation is CASRTGSLNQPQHF.

The chain employs TRBV30 and TRBJ1-5, with TRBD1 matching 7 bases. Germline CDR1 and CDR2: GTSNPN and SVGIG (reference sequence). The CDR3 consists of 14 residues. The trim removed 2 bases at V and 3 bases at J, leaving 4 bases unmatched. This chain's CDR3 is CAWSLGQHNQPQHF. The CDR3 nucleotides are TGTGCCTGGAGTTTGGGACAGCACAATCAGCCCCAGCATTTT.

The chain joins TRBV6-6 to TRBJ2-1; 8 bases agree with TRBD1. The CDR3 sequence is 13 residues long. V shed 4 bases and J 9 bases; nucleotides not matched to a gene: 5. Germline V CDR1 and CDR2: MNHNY, SVGAGI (reference sequence). The CDR3 DNA is TGTGCCAGCAGTTCAAGGACAGGGACTGAGCAGTTCTTC. This gives the protein CASSSRTGTEQFF.

Worth noting for this clone: Other DNA sequences in the sample encode the same CDR3. This chain links TRBV18 with TRBJ2-2, with 9 bases that match TRBD1. The germline gives CDR1 KGHSH, CDR2 LQKENI. The CDR3 loop spans 16 amino acids. V gave up 3 bases and J gave up 5 bases; unmatched junction bases: 7. The CDR3 bases are TGTGCCAGCTCACCCCGTGGGACAGGGAGTACCGGGGAGCTGTTTTTT. Translation gives CASSPRGTGSTGELFF.

The chain is built from TRBV18 and TRBJ2-1; tentative D call: TRBD1 (6 bases). The CDR3 is 14 amino acids. V was cut by 1 base and J by 8 bases, with 12 bases left in between. Germline V gene sequence: CDR1 KGHSH, CDR2 LQKENI. CDR3 residues: CASSPQGVSDEQFF. For the CDR3, the DNA is TGTGCCAGCTCACCACAGGGGGTGTCCGATGAGCAGTTCTTC.

The J gene is TRBJ2-3, the V gene TRBV7-2, with D tentatively TRBD1 or TRBD2 (5 bases each). Germline CDR1 is SGHTA and CDR2 is FQGNSA. This CDR3 contains 14 residues. The V end lost 0 bases, the J end lost 5 bases, and 9 bases lay between the germline ends. The CDR3 region has the DNA TGTGCCAGCAGCTTAGCCGGGGCCGGAGATACGCAGTATTTT. This encodes CASSLAGAGDTQYF.

In regard to this clone: This clone may be a read error of a much larger clone one base away. The V call is TRBV28, the J call TRBJ2-2; D gene ambiguous. The CDR3 runs 14 residues. From germline, CDR1 is MDHEN and CDR2 SYDVKM. V lost 8 bases to trimming and J lost 4 bases, with 14 bases between them. Here the CDR3 DNA reads TGTGCCAGCGGACGTCCAGACATCACCGGGGAGCTGTTTTTT. Protein product: CASGRPDITGELFF.

This chain links TRBV7-9 with TRBJ2-7; a weak D match, TRBD2 (6 bases). Trimming took 1 base from V and 4 from J, leaving 11 bases between them. Germline V gene data show CDR1 as SEHNR and CDR2 as FQNEAQ (reference sequence). The CDR3 extends over 14 amino acids. CDR3: CASSLGDRGYEQYF. CDR3 in DNA: TGTGCCAGCAGCTTAGGGGACCGGGGGTACGAGCAGTACTTC.

The gene calls are TRBV2 and TRBJ1-3; tentative D call: TRBD1 (5 bases). Germline CDR1 and CDR2: SNHLY and FYNNEI. This CDR3 spans 13 amino acids. The V and J ends lost 5 bases and 7 bases respectively, with 12 bases between them. The CDR3 protein is CASSPRQTNTIYF. The CDR3 DNA is TGTGCCAGCAGTCCTCGACAGACTAACACCATATATTTT.

Turning to this clone: The sample contains more than one DNA sequence encoding this CDR3. This chain joins TRBV30 and TRBJ2-5; D ambiguous. The CDR3 contains 11 residues. CDR1 GTSNPN and CDR2 SVGIG come from the germline V gene (reference sequence). The ends were cut back, 1 base at V and 5 bases at J, with 5 bases in the middle. The CDR3: CAWSEAETQYF. The CDR3 bases are TGTGCCTGGAGTGAAGCGGAGACCCAGTACTTC.

The rearrangement links TRBV5-1 to TRBJ2-7; TRBD1 matches at 7 bases. Germline V gives CDR1 SGHRS, CDR2 YFSETQ. J was trimmed by 0 bases and V by 5 bases; bases with no gene match: 8. The CDR3 length is 15 residues. CDR3 nucleotides: TGCGCCAGCAGGGGTCAGACAGGGACCTCCTACGAGCAGTACTTC. It yields the protein CASRGQTGTSYEQYF.

Concerning this clone itself: A much larger clone lies a single base off, so this may be a read error. CDR3 loop: CASSLRGPYAYEQYF. The CDR3 bases are TGTGCCAGCAGTTTGCGGGGGCCCTACGCCTACGAGCAGTACTTC. J is TRBJ2-7 and V is TRBV28; TRBD2 is a possible D gene (7 bases). The CDR3 loop spans 15 amino acids. Germline loops: CDR1 MDHEN, CDR2 SYDVKM. The V end lost 3 bases, the J end lost 2 bases, and 14 bases lay between the germline ends.

The chain recombines TRBV7-8 with TRBJ2-7; D is unclear. With 5 bases removed from V and 0 bases from J, the gap between germline ends came to 14 bases. The CDR3 consists of 15 residues. Germline lookup yields CDR1 SGHVS and CDR2 FQNEAQ. The CDR3 spells CASSPAWATSYEQYF. CDR3 nucleotide sequence: TGTGCCAGCAGCCCAGCTTGGGCTACCTCCTACGAGCAGTACTTC.

The chain recombines TRBV11-3 with TRBJ2-3; 13 bases are a match to TRBD2. CDR1 is SGHNT, CDR2 YENEEA, per germline. The CDR3 runs 14 residues. V shed 4 bases, J shed 5 bases, and the junction held 0 bases outside the gene matches. The DNA of the CDR3 is TGTGCCAGCAGCTGGACTAGCGGGAGAGATACGCAGTATTTT. This gives the protein CASSWTSGRDTQYF.